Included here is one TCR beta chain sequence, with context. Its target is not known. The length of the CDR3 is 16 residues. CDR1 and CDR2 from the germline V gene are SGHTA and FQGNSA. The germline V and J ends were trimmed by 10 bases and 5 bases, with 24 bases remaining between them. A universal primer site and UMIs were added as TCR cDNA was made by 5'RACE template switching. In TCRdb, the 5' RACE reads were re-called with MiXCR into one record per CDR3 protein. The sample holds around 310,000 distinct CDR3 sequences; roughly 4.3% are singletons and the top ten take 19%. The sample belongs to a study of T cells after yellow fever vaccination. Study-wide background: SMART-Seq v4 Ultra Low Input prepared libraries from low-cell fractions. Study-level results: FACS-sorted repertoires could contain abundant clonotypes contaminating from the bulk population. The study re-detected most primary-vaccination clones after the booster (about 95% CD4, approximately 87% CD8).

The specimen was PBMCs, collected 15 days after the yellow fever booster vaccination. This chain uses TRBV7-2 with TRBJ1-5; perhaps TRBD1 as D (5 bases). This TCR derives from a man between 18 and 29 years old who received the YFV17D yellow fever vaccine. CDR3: CANQLKVWDYDQPQHF. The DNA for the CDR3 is TGTGCCAACCAGCTTAAGGTCTGGGACTATGATCAGCCCCAGCATTTT.